Included here is one T cell receptor beta chain sequence, with context. What it binds is not known. The V gene lost 3 bases and the J gene lost 1 base, with 3 bases spanning the gap. Germline V gene lookup returns CDR1 KGHSH and CDR2 LQKENI. The CDR3 is 12 amino acids. Measured with immunoSEQ multiplex PCR; TCRdb has only the in-frame clones, and not every one. The data contain roughly 180,000 clones, 80% to 95% of them singletons. This specimen belongs to a study of T cell responses to AZD1222 COVID-19 vaccine. Study observations and caveats: Regions left unmutated in variants are reportedly the target of nearly half of spike-specific TCRs.

The gene calls are TRBV18 and TRBJ1-1; no reliable D call. The receptor comes from an adult who received the AZD1222 COVID-19 vaccine. Sequenced material: peripheral blood, taken 28 days after the second AZD1222 dose. The CDR3 nucleotides read TGTGCCAGCTCACCCCGGAACACTGAAGCTTTCTTT. It translates to CASSPRNTEAFF.